Sequencing of this T cell receptor beta chain was carried out in a study of blood T cell repertoires in COVID-19. Study at large: The origin of the acute and convalescent COVID-19 samples was the United States, Italy and Spain.

Clones were read by immunoSEQ multiplex PCR, and TCRdb kept only the in-frame ones, dropping some. The table shows 200,000 to 250,000 clones, with approximately 84% occurring only once. The CDR3 runs 14 residues. CDR1 is SGHAT, CDR2 FQNNGV, per germline. The ends were cut back, 2 bases at V and 8 bases at J, with 15 bases in the middle. The clonotype comes from a man in his 60s who had recovered from COVID-19. The rearrangement links TRBV11-2 to TRBJ1-2; tentatively, D is TRBD1 (5 bases). The sequencing sample was made of PBMCs or T cells enriched from blood (not recorded which). CDR3 residues: CASSLSGTPSGYTF. The CDR3 DNA reads TGTGCCAGCAGCTTATCTGGGACTCCGAGCGGCTACACCTTC.